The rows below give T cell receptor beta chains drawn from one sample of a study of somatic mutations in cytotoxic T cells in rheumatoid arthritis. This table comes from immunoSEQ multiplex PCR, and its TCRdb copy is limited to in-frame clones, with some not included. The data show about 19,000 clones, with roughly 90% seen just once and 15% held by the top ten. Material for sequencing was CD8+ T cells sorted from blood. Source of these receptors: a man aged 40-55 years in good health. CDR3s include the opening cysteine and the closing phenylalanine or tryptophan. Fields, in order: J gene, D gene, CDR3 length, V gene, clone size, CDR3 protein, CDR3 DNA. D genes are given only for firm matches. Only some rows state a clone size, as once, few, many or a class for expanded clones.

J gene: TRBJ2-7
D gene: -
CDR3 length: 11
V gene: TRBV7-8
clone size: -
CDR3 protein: CASRDLYEQYF
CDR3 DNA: TGTGCCAGCAGGGACCTGTACGAGCAGTACTTC

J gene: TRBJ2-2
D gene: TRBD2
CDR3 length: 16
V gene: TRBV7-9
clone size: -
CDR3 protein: CASSSILAGDTGELFF
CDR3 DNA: TGTGCCAGCAGCTCAATCTTAGCGGGAGACACCGGGGAGCTGTTTTTT

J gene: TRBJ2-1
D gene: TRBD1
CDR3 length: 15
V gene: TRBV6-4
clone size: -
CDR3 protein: CASSKSGQGRDEQFF
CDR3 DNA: TGTGCCAGCAGCAAATCGGGACAGGGTCGGGATGAGCAGTTCTTC

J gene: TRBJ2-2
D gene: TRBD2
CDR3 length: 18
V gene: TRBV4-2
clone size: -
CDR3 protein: CASSRGTSGGGNTGELFF
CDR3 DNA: TGTGCCAGCAGCCGCGGGACTAGCGGAGGAGGGAACACCGGGGAGCTGTTTTTT

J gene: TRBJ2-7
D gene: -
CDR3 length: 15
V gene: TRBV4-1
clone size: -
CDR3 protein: CASAASPGVVYEQYF
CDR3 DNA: TGCGCCAGCGCAGCCAGTCCAGGGGTGGTCTACGAGCAGTACTTC

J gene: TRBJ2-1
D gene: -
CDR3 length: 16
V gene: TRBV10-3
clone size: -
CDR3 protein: CAISDLAVGIYNEQFF
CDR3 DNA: TGTGCCATCAGTGATCTGGCTGTAGGGATCTACAATGAGCAGTTCTTC

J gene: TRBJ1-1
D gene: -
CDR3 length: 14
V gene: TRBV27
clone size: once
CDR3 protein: CASSFGTVNTEAFF
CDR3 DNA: TGTGCCAGCAGTTTCGGGACGGTGAACACTGAAGCTTTCTTT

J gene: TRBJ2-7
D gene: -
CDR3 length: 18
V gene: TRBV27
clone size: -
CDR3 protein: CASSLSSRAQGRPYEQYF
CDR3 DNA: TGTGCCAGCAGTTTATCGTCTAGGGCACAGGGTCGACCCTACGAGCAGTACTTC

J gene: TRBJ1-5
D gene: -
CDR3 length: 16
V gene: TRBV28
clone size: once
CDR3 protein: CASSYLAAMRNQPQHF
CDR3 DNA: TGTGCCAGCAGTTATCTCGCCGCGATGCGCAATCAGCCCCAGCATTTT

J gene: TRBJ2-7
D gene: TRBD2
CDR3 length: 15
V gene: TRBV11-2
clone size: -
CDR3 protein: CASSLVGLAGAAQYF
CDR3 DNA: TGTGCCAGCAGCTTAGTGGGGCTAGCGGGAGCGGCGCAGTACTTC

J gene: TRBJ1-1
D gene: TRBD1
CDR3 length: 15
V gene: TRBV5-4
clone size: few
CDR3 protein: CASSLGQGLNTEAFF
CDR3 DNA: TGTGCCAGCAGCTTGGGACAGGGCCTGAACACTGAAGCTTTCTTT

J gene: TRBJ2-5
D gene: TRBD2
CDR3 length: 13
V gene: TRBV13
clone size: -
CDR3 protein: CASSSGLEETQYF
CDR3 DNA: TGTGCCAGCAGCTCGGGACTAGAAGAGACCCAGTACTTC